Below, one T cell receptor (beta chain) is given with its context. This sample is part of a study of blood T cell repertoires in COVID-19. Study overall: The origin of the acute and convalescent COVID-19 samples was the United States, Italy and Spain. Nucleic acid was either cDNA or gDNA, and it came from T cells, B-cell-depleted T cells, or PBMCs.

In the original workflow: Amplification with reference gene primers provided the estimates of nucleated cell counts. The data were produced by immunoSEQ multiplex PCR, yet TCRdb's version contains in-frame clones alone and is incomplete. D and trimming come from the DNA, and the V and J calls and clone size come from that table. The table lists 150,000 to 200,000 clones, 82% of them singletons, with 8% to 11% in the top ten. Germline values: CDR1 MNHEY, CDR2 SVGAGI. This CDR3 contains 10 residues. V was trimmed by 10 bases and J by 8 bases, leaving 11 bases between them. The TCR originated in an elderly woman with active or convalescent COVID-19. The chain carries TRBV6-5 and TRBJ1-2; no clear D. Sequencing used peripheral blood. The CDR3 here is CATRNRGYTF. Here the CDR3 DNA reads TGTGCCACCCGAAACCGGGGCTACACCTTC.